This T cell receptor (beta chain) appears in the sequencing data of a study of shared clonotypes between healthy human individuals. Produced via immunoSEQ multiplex PCR; TCRdb's table is partial and in-frame only. This repertoire shows under 550,000 clones, less than 96% found once; its top ten account for 0.06%. This clone came up once. This CDR3 contains 14 residues. Between the trimmed V and J ends, which lost 1 base and 11 bases, there was a span of 20 bases. Germline CDR1 is SQVTM and CDR2 is ANQGSEA. The chain links TRBV29-1 to TRBJ1-1; D perhaps matches TRBD1 (6 bases). The clonotype comes from a woman younger than 45 in good health. The sequenced sample consisted of naive CD4+ T cells sorted from blood. Subset reported: CD45RA+ positively selected. The chain's CDR3 is CSVEGVGQGTSAFF. CDR3 bases: TGCAGCGTTGAAGGGGTGGGACAAGGAACGTCGGCTTTCTTT. Filled out from reference TRBV29-1 and TRBJ1-1, the complete variable domain reads SAVISQKPSRDICQRGTSLTIQCQVDSQVTMMFWYRQQPGQSLTLIATANQGSEATYESGFVIDKFPISRPNLTFSTLTVSNMSPEDSSIYLCSVEGVGQGTSAFFGQGTRLTVV.